The sequence of this TCR beta chain was determined in a study of identical twins. Regarding the study as a whole: Some out-of-frame alpha sequences were shared by twins, and these showed excess low generation probability.

One entry per CDR3 protein results from TCRdb running MiXCR on the 5' RACE reads. The top ten hold roughly 13% of the sample, which has 600,000 to 850,000 distinct CDR3 sequences, around a sixth seen once. This clonotype was seen only a few times. No antigen is known for it. Germline CDR1 SGDLS, CDR2 YYNGEE. Trimming removed 0 bases from V and 1 base from J, with 7 bases in between. CDR3 length: 14 residues. This same sample was also part of a study on T cells expressing NK-cell markers.

Source material: PBMCs. V usage is TRBV9 and J usage is TRBJ2-5; D remains unclear. The sequence was obtained from a woman younger than 30 in good health. For the CDR3, the DNA is TGTGCCAGCAGCGTAGGGTACCGCCAAGAGACCCAGTACTTC. Amino acid sequence: CASSVGYRQETQYF. The full variable domain, in which reference TRBV9 and TRBJ2-5 provide the parts outside the CDR3, is DSGVTQTPKHLITATGQRVTLRCSPRSGDLSVYWYQQSLDQGLQFLIQYYNGEERAKGNILERFSAQQFPDLHSELNLSSLELGDSALYFCASSVGYRQETQYFGPGTRLLVL.